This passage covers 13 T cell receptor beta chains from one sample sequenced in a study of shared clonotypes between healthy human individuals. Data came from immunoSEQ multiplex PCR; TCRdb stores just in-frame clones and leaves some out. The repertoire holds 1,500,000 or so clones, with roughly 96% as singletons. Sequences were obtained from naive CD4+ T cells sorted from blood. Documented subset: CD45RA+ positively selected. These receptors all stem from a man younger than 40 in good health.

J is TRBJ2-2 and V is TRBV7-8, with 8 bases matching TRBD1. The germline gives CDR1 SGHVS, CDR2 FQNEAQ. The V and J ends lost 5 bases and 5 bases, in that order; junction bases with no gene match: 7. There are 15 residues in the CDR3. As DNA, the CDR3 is TGTGCCAGCAGCCCCCGGGACAGGTGGACCGGGGAGCTGTTTTTT. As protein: CASSPRDRWTGELFF.

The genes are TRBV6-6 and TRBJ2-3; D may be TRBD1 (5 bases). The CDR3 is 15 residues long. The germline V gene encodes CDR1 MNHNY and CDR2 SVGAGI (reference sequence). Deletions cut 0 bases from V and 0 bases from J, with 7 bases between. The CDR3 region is CASSYSTASTDTQYF. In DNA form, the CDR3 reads TGTGCCAGCAGTTACTCGACAGCTAGCACAGATACGCAGTATTTT.

CDR3 nucleotide sequence: TGTGCCAGCAGTTCGGGACAGCAGGGGACCCAGTACTTC. Amino acids: CASSSGQQGTQYF. This chain connects TRBV6-5 to TRBJ2-5, with 7 bases matching TRBD1. The CDR3 is made up of 13 amino acids. CDR1 and CDR2 (germline): MNHEY, SVGAGI. V shed 4 bases and J 7 bases; nucleotides not matched to a gene: 6.

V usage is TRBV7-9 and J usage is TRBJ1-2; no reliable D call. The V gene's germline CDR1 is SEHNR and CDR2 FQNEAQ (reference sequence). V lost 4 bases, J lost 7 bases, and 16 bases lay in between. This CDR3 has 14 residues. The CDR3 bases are TGTGCCAGCAGCTCTTTGGCGGGGTCCGGTGGCTACACCTTC. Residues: CASSSLAGSGGYTF.

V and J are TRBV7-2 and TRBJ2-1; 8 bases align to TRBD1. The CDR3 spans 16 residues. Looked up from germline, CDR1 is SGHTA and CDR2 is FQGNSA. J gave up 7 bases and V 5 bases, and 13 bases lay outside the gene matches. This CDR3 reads CASSPYRTGLRNEQFF. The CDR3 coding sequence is TGTGCCAGCAGCCCCTACAGGACAGGGCTGAGGAATGAGCAGTTCTTC. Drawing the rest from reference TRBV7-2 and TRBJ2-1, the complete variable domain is GAGVSQSPSNKVTEKGKDVELRCDPISGHTALYWYRQSLGQGLEFLIYFQGNSAPDKSGLPSDRFSAERTGGSVSTLTIQRTQQEDSAVYLCASSPYRTGLRNEQFFGPGTRLTVL.

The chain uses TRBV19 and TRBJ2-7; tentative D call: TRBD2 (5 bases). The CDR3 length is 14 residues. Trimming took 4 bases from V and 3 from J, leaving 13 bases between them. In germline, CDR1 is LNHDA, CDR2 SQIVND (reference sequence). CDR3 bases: TGTGCCAGTAGTAAGGGCGGACTCCACTACGAGCAGTACTTC. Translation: CASSKGGLHYEQYF.

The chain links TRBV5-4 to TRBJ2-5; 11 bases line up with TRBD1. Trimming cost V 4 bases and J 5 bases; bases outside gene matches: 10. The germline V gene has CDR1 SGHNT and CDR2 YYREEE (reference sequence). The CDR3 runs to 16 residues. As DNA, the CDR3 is TGTGCCAGCAGCAGCCGGACAGGGGGCTTCGGGGAGACCCAGTACTTC. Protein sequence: CASSSRTGGFGETQYF.

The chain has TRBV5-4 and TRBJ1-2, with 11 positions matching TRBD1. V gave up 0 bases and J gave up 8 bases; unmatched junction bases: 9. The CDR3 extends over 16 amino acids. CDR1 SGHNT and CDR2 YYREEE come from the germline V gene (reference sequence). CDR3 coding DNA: TGTGCCAGCAGCTTGGTTCCGGGACAGGGGGGACTCGGCTACACCTTC. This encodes CASSLVPGQGGLGYTF. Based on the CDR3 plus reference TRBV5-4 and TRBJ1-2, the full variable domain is ETGVTQSPTHLIKTRGQQVTLRCSSQSGHNTVSWYQQALGQGPQFIFQYYREEENGRGNFPPRFSGLQFPNYSSELNVNALELDDSALYLCASSLVPGQGGLGYTFGSGTRLTVV.

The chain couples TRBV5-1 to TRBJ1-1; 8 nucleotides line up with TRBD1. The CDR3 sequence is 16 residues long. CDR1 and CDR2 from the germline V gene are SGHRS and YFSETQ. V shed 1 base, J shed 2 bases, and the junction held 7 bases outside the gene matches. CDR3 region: CASSLPPGQANTEAFF. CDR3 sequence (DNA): TGCGCCAGCAGCTTGCCTCCGGGACAGGCAAACACTGAAGCTTTCTTT.

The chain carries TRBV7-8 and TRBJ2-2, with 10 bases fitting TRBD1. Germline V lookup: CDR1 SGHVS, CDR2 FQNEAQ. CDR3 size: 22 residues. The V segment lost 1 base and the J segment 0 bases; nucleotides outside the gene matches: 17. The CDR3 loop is CASSLVTGVQGQGLPNTGELFF. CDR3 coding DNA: TGTGCCAGCAGCTTAGTAACTGGGGTCCAGGGACAGGGGCTACCGAACACCGGGGAGCTGTTTTTT.

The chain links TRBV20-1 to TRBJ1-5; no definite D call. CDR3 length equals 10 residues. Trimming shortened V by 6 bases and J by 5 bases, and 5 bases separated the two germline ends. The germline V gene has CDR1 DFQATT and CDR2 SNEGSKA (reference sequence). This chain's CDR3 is CSATYQPQHF. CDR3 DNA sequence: TGCAGTGCCACATATCAGCCCCAGCATTTT.

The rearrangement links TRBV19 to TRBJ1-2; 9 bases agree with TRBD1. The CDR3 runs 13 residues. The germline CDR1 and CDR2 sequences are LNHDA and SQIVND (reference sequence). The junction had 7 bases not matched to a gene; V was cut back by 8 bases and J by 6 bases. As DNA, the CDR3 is TGTGCCAGTTTTAAACAGGGGGCGGATGGCTACACCTTC. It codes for CASFKQGADGYTF. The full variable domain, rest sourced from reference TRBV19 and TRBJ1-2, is DGGITQSPKYLFRKEGQNVTLSCEQNLNHDAMYWYRQDPGQGLRLIYYSQIVNDFQKGDIAEGYSVSREKKESFPLTVTSAQKNPTAFYLCASFKQGADGYTFGSGTRLTVV.

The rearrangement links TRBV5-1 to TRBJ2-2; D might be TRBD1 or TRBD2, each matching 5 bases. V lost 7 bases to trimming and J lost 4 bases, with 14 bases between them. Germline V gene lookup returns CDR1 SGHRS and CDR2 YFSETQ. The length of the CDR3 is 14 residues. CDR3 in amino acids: CASGRDASTGELFF. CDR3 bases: TGCGCCAGCGGCCGGGACGCTAGCACCGGGGAGCTGTTTTTT.